This entry concerns a single T cell receptor (beta chain). Its target is unknown. All TRB cDNA libraries came from 5' RACE performed with UMI labels. No DNA is given; TCRdb re-called the 5' RACE reads and lists each CDR3 protein once. Its table records about 41,000 distinct CDR3 sequences. These data come from a study of CXCR3-negative and CXCR3-positive naive CD8 T cells. Overall study findings and caveats: CXCR3-expressing naive cells carried TRB CDR3s more hydrophobic than those of CXCR3-negative naive cells. TRBV-TRBJ usage was similar across naive CXCR3 subsets but distinct in memory cells.

This CDR3 contains 19 residues. The source of this sequence is a human donor in good health. Some clones in this sample may be carry-over from other donors' samples. Sequenced: naive CXCR3- CD8+ T cells from blood. This sample's subset: CD45RO-CCR7+CD27+CD95- naive CD8+ T cells lacking CXCR3 (TNR3-). The chain has TRBV12-3 or TRBV12-4 and TRBJ2-1; TCRdb's D gene call, TRBD2, goes unchecked for lack of DNA. CDR3: CASSFSFPRAGTTYNEQFF.